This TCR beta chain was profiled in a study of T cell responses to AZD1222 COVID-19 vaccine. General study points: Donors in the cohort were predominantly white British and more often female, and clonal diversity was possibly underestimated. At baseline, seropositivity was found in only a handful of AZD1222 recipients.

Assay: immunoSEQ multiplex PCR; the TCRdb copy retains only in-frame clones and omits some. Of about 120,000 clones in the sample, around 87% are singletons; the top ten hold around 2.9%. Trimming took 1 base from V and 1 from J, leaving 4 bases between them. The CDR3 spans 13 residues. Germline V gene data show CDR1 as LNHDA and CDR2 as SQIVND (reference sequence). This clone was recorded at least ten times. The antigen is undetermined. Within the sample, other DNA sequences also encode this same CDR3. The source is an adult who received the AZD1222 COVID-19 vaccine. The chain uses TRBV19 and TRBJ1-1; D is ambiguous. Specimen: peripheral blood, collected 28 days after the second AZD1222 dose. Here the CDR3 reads CASSIGQNTEAFF. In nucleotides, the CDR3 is TGTGCCAGTAGTATAGGGCAGAACACTGAAGCTTTCTTT.